There are many counts of the clone carrying this T cell receptor beta chain. Its target is not known. The sample is drawn from a study of spatial heterogeneity in lung cancer. Trimming stripped 2 bases from V and 8 bases from J, with 10 bases between. CDR1 and CDR2 (germline): DFQATT, SNEGSKA (reference sequence). CDR3 length: 12 amino acids. Specified time point: sample taken at primary tumor resection. The cohort: over 70 early-stage, untreated non-small cell lung cancer patients. TCRs were sequenced from unsorted whole RNA of tumor, nontumor lung or PBMC. Findings and limits, study-wide: The study estimated about 7.3% alpha and more than 12% beta chain coverage of tumor T cells. Expanded intratumoral alpha and beta TCR counts tracked tumor mutation counts.

A distinct unique molecular identifier was carried by each TCR cDNA molecule. TCRdb re-called the 5' RACE reads with MiXCR, one entry per CDR3 protein. This sample has fewer than 20,000 distinct CDR3 sequences; approximately 6.2% occur once, and the top ten carry about 20%. This chain joins TRBV20-1 and TRBJ1-5, with a weak D call TRBD1 (6 bases). The source material was lung tumor tissue, sampled at surgery. The clonotype was recovered from a female donor with early-stage non-small cell lung cancer. CDR3 region: CSARTGTEPQHF. Written as DNA, the CDR3 is TGCAGTGCTAGAACAGGGACGGAGCCCCAGCATTTT.